A selection of T cell receptor beta chains follows, all from one sample in a study of read filtering for tumor transcriptome and immune sequencing. TCRdb reanalysed the reads using MiXCR and keeps one entry per CDR3 protein. The sample lists tens of thousands of distinct CDR3 sequences; roughly an eighth were seen once. The specimen was a population of CD138-negative cells sorted from bone marrow. The source of these receptors is a donor at least 40 years old with multiple myeloma. Both conserved end residues are part of each CDR3. D genes are given only for firm matches. Clone size, where shown, is once, few, many, or a class for clones that have expanded.

D gene | clone size | J gene | V gene | CDR3 DNA | CDR3 protein
TRBD1 | few | TRBJ1-3 | TRBV12-3/TRBV12-4 | TGTGCCAGCAGTGCATACAGGGGGCGGAAGGGAAACACCATATATTTT | CASSAYRGRKGNTIYF
NA | many | TRBJ2-1 | TRBV5-5 | TGTGCCAGCAGCTTGGCTCCGGCGGGGAGCTCCTACAATGAGCAGTTCTTC | CASSLAPAGSSYNEQFF
NA | many | TRBJ2-3 | TRBV5-1 | TGCGCCAGCAGAATGGGAGGAAGCACAGATACGCAGTATTTT | CASRMGGSTDTQYF
TRBD1 | few | TRBJ2-3 | TRBV7-9 | TGTGCCAGCAGCGAACCCCCGGGGACAGGGGGTACTACGCAGTATTTT | CASSEPPGTGGTTQYF
NA | many | TRBJ2-1 | TRBV19 | TGTGCCAGTAGTAGTTTGTCGGGGAACCAGCAGTTCTTC | CASSSLSGNQQFF
NA | many | TRBJ2-5 | TRBV5-1 | TGCGCCAGCAGCTTGGGGGGCCAACAAGAGACCCAGTACTTC | CASSLGGQQETQYF
TRBD1 | many | TRBJ2-2 | TRBV4-1 | TGCGCCAGCAGCCAAGACGGGGACAGGGTGACCGGGGAGCTGTTTTTT | CASSQDGDRVTGELFF
NA | many | TRBJ2-3 | TRBV6-6 | TGTGCCAGCAGGAGGGGTTCAGGGCGCACAGATACGCAGTATTTT | CASRRGSGRTDTQYF
TRBD2 | many | TRBJ2-1 | TRBV20-1 | TGCAGTGCTAGAGGGACTAGCGGGTTTTTTGAGCAGTTCTTC | CSARGTSGFFEQFF
TRBD1 | NA | TRBJ2-5 | TRBV7-8 | TGTGCCAGCAGCAACCTTCCGACAGGGCCCCAAGAGACCCAGTACTTC | CASSNLPTGPQETQYF
TRBD1 | many | TRBJ2-4 | TRBV12-3/TRBV12-4 | TGTGCCAGCAGTCGCGAAGGGACAGGGGGTCCCCCAATTACCTTC | CASSREGTGGPPITF
NA | many | TRBJ2-7 | TRBV29-1 | TGCAGCGTTGCGCGGGGAGGATCCGAGCAGTACTTC | CSVARGGSEQYF
NA | many | TRBJ1-2 | TRBV12-3/TRBV12-4 | TGTGCCAGCAGACAGCTCAACAGGGAGTCTGGCTACACCTTC | CASRQLNRESGYTF
NA | many | TRBJ2-1 | TRBV20-1 | TGCAGTGCTAGAGTGCGGCGGGGGCACAACCCTCTCTCCTACAATGAGCAGTTCTTC | CSARVRRGHNPLSYNEQFF
TRBD1 | many | TRBJ2-7 | TRBV13 | TGTGCCAGCAGTCGACGGGACAGGAACTACGAGCAGTACTTC | CASSRRDRNYEQYF
NA | many | TRBJ2-7 | TRBV20-1 | TGCAGTGCTAGAGATCAGGATTCCTACGAGCAGTACTTC | CSARDQDSYEQYF
TRBD1 | many | TRBJ2-1 | TRBV10-3 | TGTGCCATCAGTGTTGGACAGGGTCCCCACAATGAGCAGTTCTTC | CAISVGQGPHNEQFF
NA | many | TRBJ1-5 | TRBV4-1 | TGCGCCAGCAGCCTGGCCCAGGGGAGCAATCAGCCCCAGCATTTT | CASSLAQGSNQPQHF
NA | few | TRBJ1-5 | TRBV12-3/TRBV12-4 | TGTGCCAGCAGTAGACAGGTTGGGCAGCCCCAGCATTTT | CASSRQVGQPQHF
TRBD1 | few | TRBJ2-1 | TRBV20-1 | TGCAGTGCTAGAGATACAGGGGGCGCGATCAATGAGCAGTTCTTC | CSARDTGGAINEQFF
NA | many | TRBJ2-2 | TRBV20-1 | TGCAGTGCTAGAGCCGCGAACACCGGGGAGCTGTTTTTT | CSARAANTGELFF
NA | many | TRBJ2-1 | TRBV4-3 | TGCGCCAGCAGCCAACAGACTAGGGGGTACAATGAGCAGTTCTTC | CASSQQTRGYNEQFF
TRBD2 | many | TRBJ2-7 | TRBV28 | TGTGCCAGCACCGAACGGGGGGACCCCCCCTACGAGCAGTACTTC | CASTERGDPPYEQYF
NA | many | TRBJ2-7 | TRBV27 | TGTGCCAGCAGTTTAACCGGGACGTCCTACGAGCAGTACTTC | CASSLTGTSYEQYF
NA | many | TRBJ1-1 | TRBV5-1 | TGCGCCAGCAGGCAGACTCACACTGAAGCTTTCTTT | CASRQTHTEAFF
TRBD1 | many | TRBJ2-3 | TRBV4-1 | TGCGCCAGCAGCCAGACGGACAGGCCCGGCACAGATACGCAGTATTTT | CASSQTDRPGTDTQYF
NA | many | TRBJ2-5 | TRBV3-1 | TGTGCCAGCAGGTACAGGGAGACCCAGTACTTC | CASRYRETQYF
NA | many | TRBJ2-5 | TRBV12-3/TRBV12-4 | TGTGCCAGCAGATTATCTACCGGGGGGACCCAGTACTTC | CASRLSTGGTQYF
NA | many | TRBJ2-1 | TRBV6-1 | TGTGCCAGCAGTAAGACCGTTCGGGATGAGCAGTTCTTC | CASSKTVRDEQFF
TRBD2 | many | TRBJ2-1 | TRBV5-1 | TGCGCCAGCAGCACGCTAGCGGGAGGGCCCAATGAGCAGTTCTTC | CASSTLAGGPNEQFF
NA | many | TRBJ2-7 | TRBV4-1 | TGCGCCAGCAGCCAAGGCACCTGGGCCTACGAGCAGTACTTC | CASSQGTWAYEQYF
NA | NA | TRBJ2-1 | TRBV7-2 | TGTGCCAGCAGCTTAGGTTACGGGGCCTACAATGAGCAGTTCTTC | CASSLGYGAYNEQFF
TRBD2 | NA | TRBJ2-7 | TRBV10-2 | TGCGCCAGCAGTGAGTCGCTAGCGGCCTACGAGCAGTACTTC | CASSESLAAYEQYF
NA | many | TRBJ1-1 | TRBV19 | TGTGCCAGTAGTATAGACCCAGACAGGCTTGAAGCTTTCTTT | CASSIDPDRLEAFF
TRBD2 | many | TRBJ2-1 | TRBV10-3 | TGTGCCATCAGTGAGTCAGCAGGGAGGTCTAGCGGGACTGAGCAGTTCTTC | CAISESAGRSSGTEQFF
TRBD2 | many | TRBJ2-1 | TRBV9 | TGTGCCAGCAGCGTAGAGAGCGGGGAATGGAATGAGCAGTTCTTC | CASSVESGEWNEQFF
NA | many | TRBJ2-5 | TRBV7-2 | TGTGCCAGCAGCCCCTTCTTAGGAGGAGAGACCCAGTACTTC | CASSPFLGGETQYF
TRBD2 | many | TRBJ2-1 | TRBV20-1 | TGCAGTGCTAGACCCGGGGTAGCGGGGAATGAGCAGTTCTTC | CSARPGVAGNEQFF
NA | medium-sized | TRBJ1-1 | TRBV6-5 | TGTGCCAGCAAAGAGGGGCAGATAACAAAAGCTTTCTTT | CASKEGQITKAFF
NA | many | TRBJ1-2 | TRBV28 | TGTGCCAGCAGTTTATCAGGGGCGGTCGGCTACACCTTC | CASSLSGAVGYTF
NA | many | TRBJ2-1 | TRBV20-1 | TGCAGTGCTGATATTTTTAAGAAGAGCTCCTACAATGAGCAGTTCTTC | CSADIFKKSSYNEQFF
NA | few | TRBJ2-7 | TRBV10-3 | TGTGCCATCAGTGAGTCGTGGCGGCAGGTGGACGAGCAGTACTTC | CAISESWRQVDEQYF
NA | many | TRBJ2-1 | TRBV29-1 | TGCAGCGGTGCTCAGGAGTTCTACAATGAGCAGTTCTTC | CSGAQEFYNEQFF
NA | NA | TRBJ1-5 | TRBV30 | TGTGCCTGGAGTGTAGGGGGATTCAATCAGCCCCAGCATTTT | CAWSVGGFNQPQHF
NA | many | TRBJ2-3 | TRBV11-2 | TGTGCCAGCAGCGCCCCGGAGGGTCCTTATCCTCGAGAATCTAGCACAGATACGCAGTATTTT | CASSAPEGPYPRESSTDTQYF
NA | many | TRBJ2-7 | TRBV6-1 | TGTGCCAGCACGAAGAACTACGAGCAGTACTTC | CASTKNYEQYF
NA | many | TRBJ1-1 | TRBV4-3 | TGCGCCAGCAGCCTCGGCCGCCGGTCGGACATGGCCACTGAAGCTTTCTTT | CASSLGRRSDMATEAFF
NA | few | TRBJ1-2 | TRBV28 | TGTGCCAACCGGGGGAACTATGGCTACACCTTC | CANRGNYGYTF
TRBD2 | many | TRBJ2-1 | TRBV20-1 | TGCAGTGCTAGGTCATACCTAACCGGGACTAGCGTCAATGAGCAGTTCTTC | CSARSYLTGTSVNEQFF
TRBD1 | NA | TRBJ2-7 | TRBV28 | TGTGCCAGCAGTTCCGTACAGACCGGGACAGCCTACGAGCAGTACTTC | CASSSVQTGTAYEQYF